This is a list of T cell receptor beta chains from one sample in a study of neoadjuvant anti-PD-1 for oral cavity cancer. Sequencing was performed with immunoSEQ multiplex PCR; in TCRdb, only in-frame clones are kept and a portion is missing. The data contain around 60,000 clones, more than 65% of them singletons. Sequencing used PBMCs, obtained before nivolumab (anti-PD-1) treatment. These receptors came from a person between 35 and 79 years old with oral cavity squamous cell carcinoma. Each CDR3 is given with its conserved first and last residue. The D gene is left open where the match is weak. Only some rows state a clone size, as once, few, many or a class for expanded clones.

TRBV2	NA	TRBD1	TRBJ2-7	TGTGCCAGCAGCCGGGCAGGGACAGGAGGCTACGAGCAGTACTTC	CASSRAGTGGYEQYF
TRBV29-1	NA	TRBD1	TRBJ2-3	TGCAGCGTTGAAGGGGACAGGGCCCCTCGGCAGTATTTT	CSVEGDRAPRQYF
TRBV15	NA	TRBD2	TRBJ2-1	TGTGCCACCAGCAGAGGGGGACTAGCCACCAACAATGAGCAGTTCTTC	CATSRGGLATNNEQFF
TRBV4-1	NA	TRBD2	TRBJ2-4	TGCGCCAGCAGCCCCCGACTAGCGGGGGGCCTAGCCAAAAACATTCAGTACTTC	CASSPRLAGGLAKNIQYF
TRBV28	NA	NA	TRBJ1-2	TGTGCCAGCAGTTGGATTCAGGGAGGCTATGGCTACACCTTC	CASSWIQGGYGYTF
TRBV5-1	NA	NA	TRBJ2-7	TGCGCCAGCAGCCCGGCGCGGGCCCTCTCCTACGAGCAGTACTTC	CASSPARALSYEQYF
TRBV25-1	NA	NA	TRBJ2-1	TGTGCCAGCAGTTATCATAATGAGCAGTTCTTC	CASSYHNEQFF
TRBV10-1	NA	TRBD1	TRBJ1-1	TGCGCCAGCAGTATGGGACAGCTCATGAACACTGAAGCTTTCTTT	CASSMGQLMNTEAFF
TRBV5-1	few	TRBD1	TRBJ1-1	TGCGCCAGCAGCCCGGCCGGACAGGGGAACACTGAAGCTTTCTTT	CASSPAGQGNTEAFF
TRBV6-1	NA	NA	TRBJ2-3	TGTGCCAGCAGCACACTAGAGGGTACGCAGTATTTT	CASSTLEGTQYF
TRBV2	once	NA	TRBJ2-5	TGTGCCAGCAGTGAGGTTCTCCTTGCCCTGAGAGAGACCCAGTACTTC	CASSEVLLALRETQYF
TRBV15	NA	NA	TRBJ2-6	TGTGCCACCAGCAGAGATCAGGTCGTCCTGACTTTC	CATSRDQVVLTF
TRBV4-2	NA	NA	TRBJ2-6	TGTGCCAGCAGCCCTCCCCTCGGGGCCAACGTCCTGACTTTC	CASSPPLGANVLTF
TRBV5-1	NA	NA	TRBJ2-5	TGCGCCAGCAGCGGCGGGGACAAAGAGACCCAGTACTTC	CASSGGDKETQYF
TRBV7-6	NA	NA	TRBJ1-1	TGTGCCAGCAGCTTAGGAGCAGGGAACACTGAAGCTTTCTTT	CASSLGAGNTEAFF
TRBV7-9	few	NA	TRBJ1-1	TGTGCCAGCAGCTCCGCACAGGGAGCGAACACTGAAGCTTTCTTT	CASSSAQGANTEAFF
TRBV7-9	few	NA	TRBJ1-1	TGTGCCAGCAGCTTAGGTGGGCTTACTGAAGCTTTCTTT	CASSLGGLTEAFF
TRBV11-3	NA	TRBD2	TRBJ2-3	TGTGCCAGCAGCCGACTAGCGGGAGCCCAGGGAGATACGCAGTATTTT	CASSRLAGAQGDTQYF
TRBV7-3	NA	NA	TRBJ2-1	TGTGCCAGCCAGGTTCTCCCGGGAAACGATGAGCAGTTCTTC	CASQVLPGNDEQFF
TRBV7-9	NA	NA	TRBJ2-7	TGTGCCAGCAGCTCCTACTCCTACGAGCAGTACTTC	CASSSYSYEQYF
TRBV6-4	NA	TRBD1	TRBJ1-1	TGTGCCAGCAGCAAAGACAGGGGGGTTACTGAAGCTTTCTTT	CASSKDRGVTEAFF
TRBV19	NA	NA	TRBJ1-1	TGTGCCAGTAGTACCCCCCACGGGGAACGGACTGAAGCTTTCTTT	CASSTPHGERTEAFF
TRBV7-8	NA	NA	TRBJ2-5	TGTGCCAGCAGCTTAGTAACGGTACAAGAGACCCAGTACTTC	CASSLVTVQETQYF
TRBV6-1	NA	TRBD1	TRBJ1-1	TGTGCCAGCATTCCCCTATCGACAGGGCACACTGAAGCTTTCTTT	CASIPLSTGHTEAFF
TRBV10-3	NA	NA	TRBJ2-7	TGTGCCATCAGTGAAGTAGGGTTAAGTAAGAACTTC	CAISEVGLSKNF
TRBV11-3	NA	TRBD1	TRBJ1-5	TGTGCCAGCAGCTTCCGAGGGGACAGGGCCAATCAGCCCCAGCATTTT	CASSFRGDRANQPQHF